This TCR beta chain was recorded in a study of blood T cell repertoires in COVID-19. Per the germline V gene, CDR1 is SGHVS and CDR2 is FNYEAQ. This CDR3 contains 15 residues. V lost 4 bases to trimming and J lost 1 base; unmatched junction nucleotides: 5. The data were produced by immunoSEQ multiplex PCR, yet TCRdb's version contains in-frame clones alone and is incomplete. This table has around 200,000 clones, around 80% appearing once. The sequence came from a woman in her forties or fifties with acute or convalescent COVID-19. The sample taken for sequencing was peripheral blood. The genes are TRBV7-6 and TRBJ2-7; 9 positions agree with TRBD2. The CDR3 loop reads CASSSGLADSYEQYF. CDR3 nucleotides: TGTGCCAGCAGCTCGGGACTAGCCGATTCCTACGAGCAGTACTTC.